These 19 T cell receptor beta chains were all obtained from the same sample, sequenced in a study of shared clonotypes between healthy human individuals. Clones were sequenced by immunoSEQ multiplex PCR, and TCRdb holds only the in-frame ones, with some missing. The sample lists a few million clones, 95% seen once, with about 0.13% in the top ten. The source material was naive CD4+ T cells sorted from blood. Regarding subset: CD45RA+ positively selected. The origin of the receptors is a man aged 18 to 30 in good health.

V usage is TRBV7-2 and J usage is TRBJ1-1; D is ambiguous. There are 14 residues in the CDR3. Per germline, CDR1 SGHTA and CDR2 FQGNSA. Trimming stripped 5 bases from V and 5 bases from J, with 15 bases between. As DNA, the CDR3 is TGTGCCAGCAGCCCGTGGGGTAGGGAGACTGAAGCTTTCTTT. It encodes CASSPWGRETEAFF.

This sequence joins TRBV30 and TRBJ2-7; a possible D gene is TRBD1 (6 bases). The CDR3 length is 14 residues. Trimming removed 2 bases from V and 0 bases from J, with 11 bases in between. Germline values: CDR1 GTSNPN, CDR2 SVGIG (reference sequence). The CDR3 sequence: CAWSIRQDSYEQYF. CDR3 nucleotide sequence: TGTGCCTGGAGTATCCGACAGGACTCCTACGAGCAGTACTTC.

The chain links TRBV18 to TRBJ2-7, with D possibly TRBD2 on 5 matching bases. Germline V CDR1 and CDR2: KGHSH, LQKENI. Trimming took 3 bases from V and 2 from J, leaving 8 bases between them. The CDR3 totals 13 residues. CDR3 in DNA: TGTGCCAGCTCACCGCGGGTTCCCTACGAGCAGTACTTC. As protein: CASSPRVPYEQYF.

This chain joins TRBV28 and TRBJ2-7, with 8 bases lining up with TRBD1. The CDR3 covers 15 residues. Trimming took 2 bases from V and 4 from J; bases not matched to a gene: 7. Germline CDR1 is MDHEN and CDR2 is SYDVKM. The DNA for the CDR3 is TGTGCCAGCAGTTTACAGGGGGCCAACCCTTACGAGCAGTACTTC. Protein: CASSLQGANPYEQYF.

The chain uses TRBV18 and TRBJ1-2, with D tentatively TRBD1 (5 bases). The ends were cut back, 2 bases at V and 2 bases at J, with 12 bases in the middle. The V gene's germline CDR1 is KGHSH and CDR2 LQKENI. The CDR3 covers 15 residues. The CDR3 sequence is CASSPVGDANYGYTF. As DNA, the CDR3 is TGTGCCAGCTCACCAGTGGGGGACGCAAACTATGGCTACACCTTC.

CDR3 bases: TGTGCCAGCAGCCCCAAACGAGACGGGGCCAACGTCCTGACTTTC. Its translation: CASSPKRDGANVLTF. The chain uses TRBV5-4 and TRBJ2-6; D gene unclear. This CDR3 is 15 amino acids long. Germline V gives CDR1 SGHNT, CDR2 YYREEE (reference sequence). V lost 4 bases and J lost 4, with 12 bases in between.

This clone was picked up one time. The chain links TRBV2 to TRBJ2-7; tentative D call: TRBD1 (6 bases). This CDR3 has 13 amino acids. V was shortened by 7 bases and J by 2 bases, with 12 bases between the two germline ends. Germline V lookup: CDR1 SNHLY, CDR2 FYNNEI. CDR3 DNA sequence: TGTGCCAGCATCTTGGACAGCACCTACGAGCAGTACTTC. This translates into CASILDSTYEQYF. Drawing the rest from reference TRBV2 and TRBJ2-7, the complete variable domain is EPEVTQTPSHQVTQMGQEVILRCVPISNHLYFYWYRQILGQKVEFLVSFYNNEISEKSEIFDDQFSVERPDGSNFTLKIRSTKLEDSAMYFCASILDSTYEQYFGPGTRLTVT.

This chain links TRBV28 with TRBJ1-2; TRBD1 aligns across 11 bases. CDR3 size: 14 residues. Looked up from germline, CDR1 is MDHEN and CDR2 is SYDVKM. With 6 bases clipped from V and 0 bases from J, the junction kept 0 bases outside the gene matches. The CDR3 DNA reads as TGTGCCAGCAGGGGACAGGGGGCTAACTATGGCTACACCTTC. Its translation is CASRGQGANYGYTF.

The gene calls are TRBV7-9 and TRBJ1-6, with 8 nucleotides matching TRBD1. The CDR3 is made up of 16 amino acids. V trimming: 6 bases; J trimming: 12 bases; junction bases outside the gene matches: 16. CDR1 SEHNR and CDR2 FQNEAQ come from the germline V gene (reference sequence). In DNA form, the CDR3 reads TGTGCCAGCAGTCGCTCCCAGGGGGCGTCGGGACAACCCCTCCACTTT. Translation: CASSRSQGASGQPLHF.

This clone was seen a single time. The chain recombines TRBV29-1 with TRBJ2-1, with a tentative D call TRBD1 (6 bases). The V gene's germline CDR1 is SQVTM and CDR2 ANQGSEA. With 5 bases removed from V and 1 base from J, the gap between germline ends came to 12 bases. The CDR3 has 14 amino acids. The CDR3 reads CSVLGTYSYNEQFF. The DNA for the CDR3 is TGCAGCGTTCTCGGGACATATTCCTACAATGAGCAGTTCTTC.

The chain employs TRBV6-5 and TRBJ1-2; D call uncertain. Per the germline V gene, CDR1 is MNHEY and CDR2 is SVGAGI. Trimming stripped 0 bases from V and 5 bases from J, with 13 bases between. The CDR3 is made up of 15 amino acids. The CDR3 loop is CASSYSGQLPYGYTF. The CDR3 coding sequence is TGTGCCAGCAGTTACTCGGGCCAGCTACCTTATGGCTACACCTTC.

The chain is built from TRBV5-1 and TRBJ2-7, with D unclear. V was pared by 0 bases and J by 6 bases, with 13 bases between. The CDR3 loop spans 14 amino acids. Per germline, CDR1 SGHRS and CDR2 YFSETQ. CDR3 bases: TGCGCCAGCAGCTTGGCCGGGTACCCCGGCGAGCAGTACTTC. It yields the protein CASSLAGYPGEQYF.

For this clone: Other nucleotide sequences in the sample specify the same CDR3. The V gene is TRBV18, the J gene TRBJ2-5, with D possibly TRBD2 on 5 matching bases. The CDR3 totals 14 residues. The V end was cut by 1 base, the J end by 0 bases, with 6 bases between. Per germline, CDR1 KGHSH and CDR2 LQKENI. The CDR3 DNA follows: TGTGCCAGCTCACCACTGGGAGACCAAGAGACCCAGTACTTC. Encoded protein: CASSPLGDQETQYF.

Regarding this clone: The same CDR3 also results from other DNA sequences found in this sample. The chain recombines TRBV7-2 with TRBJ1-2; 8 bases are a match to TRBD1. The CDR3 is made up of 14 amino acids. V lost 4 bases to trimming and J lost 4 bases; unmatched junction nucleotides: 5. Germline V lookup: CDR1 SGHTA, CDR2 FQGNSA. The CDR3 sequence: CASSSRQGSYGYTF. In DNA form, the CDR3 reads TGTGCCAGCAGCTCCCGACAGGGGAGCTATGGCTACACCTTC.

In DNA form, the CDR3 reads TGTGCCAGCAGAGGGGACAGGGGAGGCTACACCTTC. This translates into CASRGDRGGYTF. This chain connects TRBV2 to TRBJ1-2; 10 positions match TRBD1. After removal of 6 bases from V and 8 bases from J, the junction contained 3 bases not matched to a gene. The CDR3 is 12 residues long. In germline, CDR1 is SNHLY, CDR2 FYNNEI.

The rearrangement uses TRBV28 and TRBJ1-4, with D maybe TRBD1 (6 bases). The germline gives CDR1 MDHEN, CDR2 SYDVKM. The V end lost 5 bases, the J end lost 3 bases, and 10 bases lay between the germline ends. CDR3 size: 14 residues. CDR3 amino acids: CASSLQGANEKLFF. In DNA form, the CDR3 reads TGTGCCAGCAGTCTACAGGGAGCTAATGAAAAACTGTTTTTT.

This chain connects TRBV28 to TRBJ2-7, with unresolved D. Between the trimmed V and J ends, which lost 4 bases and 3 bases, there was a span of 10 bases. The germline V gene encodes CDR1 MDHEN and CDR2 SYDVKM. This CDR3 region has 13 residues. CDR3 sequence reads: CASSSPRRYEQYF. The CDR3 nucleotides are TGTGCCAGCAGTTCCCCACGACGCTACGAGCAGTACTTC.

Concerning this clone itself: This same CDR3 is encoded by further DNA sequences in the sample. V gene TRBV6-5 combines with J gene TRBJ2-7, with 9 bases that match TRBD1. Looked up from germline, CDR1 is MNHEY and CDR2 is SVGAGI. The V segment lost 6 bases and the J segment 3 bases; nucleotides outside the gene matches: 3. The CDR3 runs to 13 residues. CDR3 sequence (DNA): TGTGCCAGCAGCGACAGGGGGGGCTACGAGCAGTACTTC. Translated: CASSDRGGYEQYF.

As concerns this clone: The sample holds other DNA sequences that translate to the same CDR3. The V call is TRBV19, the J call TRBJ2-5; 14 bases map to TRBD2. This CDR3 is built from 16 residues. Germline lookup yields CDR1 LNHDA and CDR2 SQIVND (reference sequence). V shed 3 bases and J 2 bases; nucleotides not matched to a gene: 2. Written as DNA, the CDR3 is TGTGCCAGTAGTATTGGACTAGCGGGAGGACAAGAGACCCAGTACTTC. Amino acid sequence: CASSIGLAGGQETQYF.